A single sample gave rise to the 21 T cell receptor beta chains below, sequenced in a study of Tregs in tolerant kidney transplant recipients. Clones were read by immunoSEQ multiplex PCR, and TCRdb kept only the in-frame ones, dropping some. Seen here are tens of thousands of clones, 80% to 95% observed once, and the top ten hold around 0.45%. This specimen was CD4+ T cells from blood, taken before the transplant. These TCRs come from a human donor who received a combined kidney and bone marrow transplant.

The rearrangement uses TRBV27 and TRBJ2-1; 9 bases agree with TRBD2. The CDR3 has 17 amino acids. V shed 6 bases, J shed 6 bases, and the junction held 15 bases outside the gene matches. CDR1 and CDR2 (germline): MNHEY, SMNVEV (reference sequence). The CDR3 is CASRKLTAGGSPNEQFF. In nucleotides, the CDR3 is TGTGCCAGCAGGAAATTGACAGCGGGAGGTTCCCCCAATGAGCAGTTCTTC.

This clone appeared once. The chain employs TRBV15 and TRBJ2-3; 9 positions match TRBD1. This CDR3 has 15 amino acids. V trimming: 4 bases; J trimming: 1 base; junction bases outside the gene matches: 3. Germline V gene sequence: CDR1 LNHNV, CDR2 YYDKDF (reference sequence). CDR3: CATSNRDRGTDTQYF. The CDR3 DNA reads TGTGCCACCAGCAACCGGGACAGGGGCACAGATACGCAGTATTTT.

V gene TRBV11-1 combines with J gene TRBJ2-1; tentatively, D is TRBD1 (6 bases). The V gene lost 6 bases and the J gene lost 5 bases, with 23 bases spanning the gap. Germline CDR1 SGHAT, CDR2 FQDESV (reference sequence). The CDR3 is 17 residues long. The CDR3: CASREHIRGLRDNEQFF. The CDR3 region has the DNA TGTGCCAGCAGGGAACATATCAGGGGCCTACGCGACAATGAGCAGTTCTTC.

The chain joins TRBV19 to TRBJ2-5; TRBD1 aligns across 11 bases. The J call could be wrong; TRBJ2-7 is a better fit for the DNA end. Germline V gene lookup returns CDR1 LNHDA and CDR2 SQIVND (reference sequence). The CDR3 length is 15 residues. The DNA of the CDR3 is TGTGCCAGTAGTATAACGGGACAGGGGGTCCACGAGCAGTACTTC. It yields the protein CASSITGQGVHEQYF.

CDR3 sequence reads: CASSRQGAGQPQHF. The CDR3 DNA reads TGTGCCAGCAGCCGACAGGGGGCAGGACAGCCCCAGCATTTT. The J gene is TRBJ1-5, the V gene TRBV7-2; 10 positions match TRBD1. There are 14 residues in the CDR3. V lost 5 bases to trimming and J lost 7 bases; unmatched junction nucleotides: 5. In germline, CDR1 is SGHTA, CDR2 FQGNSA.

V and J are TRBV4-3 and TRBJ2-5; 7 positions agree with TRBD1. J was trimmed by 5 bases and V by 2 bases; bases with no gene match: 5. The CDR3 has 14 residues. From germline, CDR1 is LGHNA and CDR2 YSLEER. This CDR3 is CASSQRQGRETQYF. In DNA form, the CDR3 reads TGCGCCAGCAGCCAAAGACAGGGTAGGGAGACCCAGTACTTC.

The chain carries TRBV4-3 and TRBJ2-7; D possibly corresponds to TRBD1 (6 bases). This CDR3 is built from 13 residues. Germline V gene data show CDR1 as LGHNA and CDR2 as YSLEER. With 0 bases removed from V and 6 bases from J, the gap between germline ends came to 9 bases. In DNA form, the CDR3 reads TGCGCCAGCAGCCAAGATGAAGGGGGCGAGCAGTACTTC. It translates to CASSQDEGGEQYF.

This chain's CDR3 is CASAHLGAGAADTQYF. CDR3 in DNA: TGTGCCAGTGCCCATTTAGGAGCGGGAGCCGCAGATACGCAGTATTTT. This chain uses TRBV19 with TRBJ2-3, with 8 positions matching TRBD2. J was trimmed by 4 bases and V by 8 bases; bases with no gene match: 14. The germline V gene has CDR1 LNHDA and CDR2 SQIVND (reference sequence). CDR3 length: 16 amino acids.

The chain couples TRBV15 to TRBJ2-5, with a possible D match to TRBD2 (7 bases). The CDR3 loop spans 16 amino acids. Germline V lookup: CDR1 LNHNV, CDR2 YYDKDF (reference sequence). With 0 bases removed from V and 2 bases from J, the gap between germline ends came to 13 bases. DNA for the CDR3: TGTGCCACCAGCAGAGAAAGGGGGGGACCACAAGAGACCCAGTACTTC. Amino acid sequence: CATSRERGGPQETQYF.

The CDR3 here is CASSQDQSGAGYEQYF. The CDR3 region has the DNA TGCGCCAGCAGCCAAGATCAATCGGGAGCCGGCTACGAGCAGTACTTC. V gene TRBV4-1 combines with J gene TRBJ2-7; the D gene is possibly TRBD2 (6 bases). The V and J ends lost 0 bases and 3 bases respectively, with 15 bases between them. The CDR3 covers 16 residues. CDR1 and CDR2 (germline): MGHRA, YSYEKL.

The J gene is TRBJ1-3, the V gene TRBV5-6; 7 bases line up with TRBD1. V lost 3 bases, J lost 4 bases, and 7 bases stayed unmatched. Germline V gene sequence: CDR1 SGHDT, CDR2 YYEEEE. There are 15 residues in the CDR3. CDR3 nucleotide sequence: TGTGCCAGCAGCTCGACGGGACAGTCCGGAAACACCATATATTTT. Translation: CASSSTGQSGNTIYF.

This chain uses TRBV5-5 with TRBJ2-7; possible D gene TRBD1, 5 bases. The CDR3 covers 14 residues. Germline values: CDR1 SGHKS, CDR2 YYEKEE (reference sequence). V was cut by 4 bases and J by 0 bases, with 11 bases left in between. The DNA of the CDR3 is TGTGCCAGCAGCAAGGACACCAGCTCCTACGAGCAGTACTTC. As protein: CASSKDTSSYEQYF.

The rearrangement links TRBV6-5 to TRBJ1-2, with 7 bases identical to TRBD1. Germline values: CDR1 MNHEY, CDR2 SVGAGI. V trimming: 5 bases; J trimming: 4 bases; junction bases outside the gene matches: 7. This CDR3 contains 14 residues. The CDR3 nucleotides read TGTGCCAGCAGTCTTAGACAGGGACCCTATGGCTACACCTTC. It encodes CASSLRQGPYGYTF.

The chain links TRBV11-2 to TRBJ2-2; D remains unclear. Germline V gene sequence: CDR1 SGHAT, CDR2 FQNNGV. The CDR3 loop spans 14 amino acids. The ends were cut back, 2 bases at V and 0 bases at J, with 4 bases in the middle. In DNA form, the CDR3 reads TGTGCCAGCAGCTTATCCACGAACACCGGGGAGCTGTTTTTT. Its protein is CASSLSTNTGELFF.

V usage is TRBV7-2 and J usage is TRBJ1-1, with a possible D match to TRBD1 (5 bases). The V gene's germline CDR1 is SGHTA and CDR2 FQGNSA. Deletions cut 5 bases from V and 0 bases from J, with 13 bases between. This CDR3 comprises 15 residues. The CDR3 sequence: CASSPVRGLNTEAFF. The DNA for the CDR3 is TGTGCCAGCAGCCCTGTGCGGGGACTGAACACTGAAGCTTTCTTT.

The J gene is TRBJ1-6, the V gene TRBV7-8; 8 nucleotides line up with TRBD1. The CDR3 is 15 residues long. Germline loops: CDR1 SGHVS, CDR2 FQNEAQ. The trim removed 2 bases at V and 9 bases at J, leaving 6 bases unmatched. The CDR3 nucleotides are TGTGCCAGCAGCTTACAGGGGGCCTCGGGTTCACCCCTCCACTTT. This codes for CASSLQGASGSPLHF.

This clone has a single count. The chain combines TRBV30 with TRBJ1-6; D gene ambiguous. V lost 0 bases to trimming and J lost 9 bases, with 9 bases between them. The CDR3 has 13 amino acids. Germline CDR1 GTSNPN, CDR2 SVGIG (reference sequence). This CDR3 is CAWSVTESSPLHF. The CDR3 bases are TGTGCCTGGAGTGTCACAGAGAGTTCACCCCTCCACTTT.

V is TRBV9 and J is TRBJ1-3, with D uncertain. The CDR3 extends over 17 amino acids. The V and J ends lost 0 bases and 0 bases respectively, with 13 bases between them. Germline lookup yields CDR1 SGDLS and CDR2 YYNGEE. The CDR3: CASSVGFTQSSGNTIYF. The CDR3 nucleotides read TGTGCCAGCAGCGTAGGGTTCACACAGAGCTCTGGAAACACCATATATTTT.

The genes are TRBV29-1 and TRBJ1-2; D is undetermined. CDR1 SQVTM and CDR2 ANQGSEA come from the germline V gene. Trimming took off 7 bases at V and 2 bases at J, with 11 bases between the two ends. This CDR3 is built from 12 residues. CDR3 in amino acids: CSGSDGNYGYTF. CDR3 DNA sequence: TGCAGCGGGAGCGACGGGAACTATGGCTACACCTTC.

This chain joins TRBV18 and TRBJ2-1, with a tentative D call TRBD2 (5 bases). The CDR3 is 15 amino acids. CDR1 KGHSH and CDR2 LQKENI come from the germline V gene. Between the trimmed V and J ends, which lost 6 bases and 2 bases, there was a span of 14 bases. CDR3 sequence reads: CASSPDFRAYNEQFF. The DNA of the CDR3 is TGTGCCAGCTCCCCGGACTTCCGGGCCTACAATGAGCAGTTCTTC.

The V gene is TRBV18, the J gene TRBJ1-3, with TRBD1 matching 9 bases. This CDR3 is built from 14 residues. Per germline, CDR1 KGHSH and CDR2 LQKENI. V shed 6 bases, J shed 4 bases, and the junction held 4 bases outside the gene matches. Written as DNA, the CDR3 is TGTGCCAGCTCCCTGGACAGGGGAGGAAACACCATATATTTT. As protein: CASSLDRGGNTIYF.